This T cell receptor beta chain was documented in a study of blood T cells in healthy people across ages. Study-level results: Higher diversity and more naive CD4+ cells were features of long-lived donors, compared to aged donors. Higher naive T cell percentage went strongly together with higher TCR beta diversity.

The CDR3 consists of 14 residues. Germline V gene data show CDR1 as KGHSH and CDR2 as LQKENI. Trimming cost V 2 bases and J 3 bases; bases outside gene matches: 2. Notes on this clonotype: Its specificity is unknown.

Alongside a J-beta primer mix, a sample-barcoded 5' primer served in a second PCR lasting roughly 6 to 11 cycles. A template-switch adaptor with 12 random nucleotides tagged each cDNA molecule. All samples yielded 3 million or more CDR3-containing paired-end reads. TCRdb processed the 5' RACE reads anew with MiXCR; each CDR3 protein has one entry. The sample holds about 730,000 distinct CDR3 sequences; around 46% are singletons and the top ten take 20% to 25%. This TCR was sampled from a woman aged 60-75 years in good health. The chain employs TRBV18 and TRBJ2-3; TRBD2 aligns across 7 bases. Sequenced input: blood. Here the CDR3 DNA reads TGTGCCAGCTCACCAGGAGCGGGGACAGATACGCAGTATTTT. Amino acid sequence: CASSPGAGTDTQYF. Full variable domain (remainder filled in from reference TRBV18 and TRBJ2-3): NAGVMQNPRHLVRRRGQEARLRCSPMKGHSHVYWYRQLPEEGLKFMVYLQKENIIDESGMPKERFSAEFPKEGPSILRIQQVVRGDSAAYFCASSPGAGTDTQYFGPGTRLTVL.